This is a list of T cell receptor beta chains from one sample in a study of immune evolution from preneoplasia to lung adenocarcinoma. The data were produced by immunoSEQ multiplex PCR, yet TCRdb's version contains in-frame clones alone and is incomplete. Of 3,500 to 4,500 clones in the sample, approximately 80% are singletons; the top ten hold around 5.9%. Input material: FFPE adjacent normal lung tissue. These receptors all stem from a person aged 70 to 79 with lung adenocarcinoma. Both conserved end residues are part of each CDR3. The D gene is left open where the match is weak. Not every row has a clone size; where given, it reads once, few, many or a size class.

clone size	V gene	D gene	J gene	CDR3 DNA	CDR3 protein
.	TRBV30	TRBD1	TRBJ2-2	TGTGCCTGGGAAACCGGGACAGGGAACGGGGAGCTGTTTTTT	CAWETGTGNGELFF
.	TRBV14	TRBD1	TRBJ2-7	TGTGCCAGCAGCCAAGAGGGTGCAGGGGGCGCGGTACACGAGCAGTACTTC	CASSQEGAGGAVHEQYF
.	TRBV5-6	TRBD2	TRBJ2-5	TGTGCCAGCAGCTTTACTAGCGGGAGGGCCGGGGAGACCCAGTACTTC	CASSFTSGRAGETQYF
few	TRBV10-2	.	TRBJ2-1	TGCGCCAGCAGACATTCTCAGGGGCAGTTCTTC	CASRHSQGQFF
.	TRBV6-4	TRBD2	TRBJ2-2	TGTGCCAGCAGTGACTCAACTAGCGACTACACCGGGGAGCTGTTTTTT	CASSDSTSDYTGELFF
.	TRBV7-2	.	TRBJ2-1	TGTGCCAGCCGAATGCGACACTTCTCCTACAATGAGCAGTTCTTC	CASRMRHFSYNEQFF
few	TRBV10-1	.	TRBJ1-2	TGCGCCAGCAGCCGCGGGAGCTTC	CASSRGSF
once	TRBV19	TRBD1	TRBJ1-1	TGTGCCAGTAGGGACCAGGGGGCTGAAGCTTTCTTT	CASRDQGAEAFF
.	TRBV27	.	TRBJ2-5	TGTGCCAGCAGTTTGGACTTAATGGGAGAGACCCAGTACTTC	CASSLDLMGETQYF
.	TRBV9	.	TRBJ2-7	TGTGCCAGCAGCCCAAATCCGATAACGGCTAACGAGCAGTACTTC	CASSPNPITANEQYF
.	TRBV29-1	.	TRBJ1-2	TGCAGCGTTGCCCTAGTGGTAGGTGGCTACACCTTC	CSVALVVGGYTF
.	TRBV5-1	TRBD1	TRBJ1-2	TGCGCCAGCAGCTTGGGTGAGGGACAGGGCAAAGGCTACACCTTC	CASSLGEGQGKGYTF
.	TRBV19	TRBD1	TRBJ2-7	TGTGCCAGTAGCGACTTACCCCGGGACAGTCCTTTAGGGCAGTACTTC	CASSDLPRDSPLGQYF
.	TRBV6-5	TRBD2	TRBJ2-7	TGTGCCAGCAGTAGGCGGGAGGGAGAATACGAGCAGTACTTC	CASSRREGEYEQYF
.	TRBV27	.	TRBJ1-2	TGTGCCAGCAGTTCCCTAATGGGGGGTGGCTACACCTTC	CASSSLMGGGYTF
.	TRBV28	.	TRBJ2-7	TGTGCCAGCAGTTCCCCCCCTCAGGGCGAGCAGTACTTC	CASSSPPQGEQYF
.	TRBV19	.	TRBJ1-2	TGTGCCAGTAGTATAGGACAGCCTTACTATGGCTACACCTTC	CASSIGQPYYGYTF